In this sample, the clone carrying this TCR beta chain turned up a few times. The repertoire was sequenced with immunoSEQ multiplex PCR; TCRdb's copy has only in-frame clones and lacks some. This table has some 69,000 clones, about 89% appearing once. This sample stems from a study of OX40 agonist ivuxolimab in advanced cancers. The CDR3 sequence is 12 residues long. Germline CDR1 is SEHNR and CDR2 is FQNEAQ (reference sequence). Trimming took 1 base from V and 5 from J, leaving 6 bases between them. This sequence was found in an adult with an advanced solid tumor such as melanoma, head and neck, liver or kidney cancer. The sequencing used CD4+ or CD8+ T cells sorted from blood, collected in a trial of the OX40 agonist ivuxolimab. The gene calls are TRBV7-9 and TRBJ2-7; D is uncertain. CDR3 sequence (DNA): TGTGCCAGCAGCTTAGGATTGGACGAGCAGTACTTC. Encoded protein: CASSLGLDEQYF. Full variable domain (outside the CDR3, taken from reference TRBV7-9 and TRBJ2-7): DTGVSQNPRHKITKRGQNVTFRCDPISEHNRLYWYRQTLGQGPEFLTYFQNEAQLEKSRLLSDRFSAERPKGSFSTLEIQRTEQGDSAMYLCASSLGLDEQYFGPGTRLTVT.